Listed here are 9 T cell receptor beta chains from one sample, sequenced in a study of blood T cell repertoires in COVID-19. Clones were read by immunoSEQ multiplex PCR, and TCRdb kept only the in-frame ones, dropping some. The sample shows 200,000 to 300,000 clones, 85% to 90% of them seen only once. The sequenced sample was peripheral blood. The receptors shown here come from a woman aged 40 to 50 with acute or convalescent COVID-19.

CDR3 sequence reads: CASRQGAGQPQHF. The CDR3 DNA sequence: TGCGCCAGCAGACAGGGGGCGGGACAGCCCCAGCATTTT. The rearrangement uses TRBV5-1 and TRBJ1-5; 9 nucleotides align to TRBD1. The CDR3 has 13 residues. Germline CDR1 and CDR2: SGHRS and YFSETQ. Germline trimming cut 5 bases from V and 7 bases from J; bases unmatched to any gene: 4.

The chain recombines TRBV18 with TRBJ1-1; D is ambiguous. The CDR3 contains 16 residues. The germline V gene has CDR1 KGHSH and CDR2 LQKENI. Trimming removed 3 bases from V and 0 bases from J, with 14 bases in between. For the CDR3, the DNA is TGTGCCAGCTCACCTGGGCAGAAGATTATGAACACTGAAGCTTTCTTT. It codes for CASSPGQKIMNTEAFF.

This chain joins TRBV2 and TRBJ1-4; D perhaps matches TRBD1 (6 bases). Germline loops: CDR1 SNHLY, CDR2 FYNNEI. This CDR3 spans 13 amino acids. The germline V and J ends were trimmed by 7 bases and 7 bases, with 13 bases remaining between them. The CDR3: CASMGGPAEKLFF. CDR3 DNA sequence: TGTGCCAGCATGGGGGGGCCAGCTGAAAAACTGTTTTTT.

This clone was seen just once. This chain connects TRBV27 to TRBJ1-5; D gene unclear. Germline lookup yields CDR1 MNHEY and CDR2 SMNVEV (reference sequence). The CDR3 sequence is 15 residues long. V lost 5 bases to trimming and J lost 1 base, with 12 bases between them. The CDR3 here is CASSRISGSNQPQHF. For the CDR3, the DNA is TGTGCCAGCAGTAGGATCAGCGGGAGCAATCAGCCCCAGCATTTT.

This clone was observed a handful of times. The sample has other DNA sequences that encode this CDR3 too. The chain links TRBV9 to TRBJ1-1, with 7 nucleotides matching TRBD1. With V trimmed by 1 base and J by 2 bases, 2 bases remained unmatched. This CDR3 spans 14 amino acids. Germline assignment: CDR1 SGDLS and CDR2 YYNGEE. The CDR3 reads CASSVSGGNTEAFF. CDR3 bases: TGTGCCAGCAGCGTATCAGGGGGTAACACTGAAGCTTTCTTT.

The chain employs TRBV7-3 and TRBJ2-2; tentatively, D is TRBD1 (5 bases). The germline V and J ends were trimmed by 0 bases and 1 base, with 15 bases remaining between them. Germline V gene lookup returns CDR1 SGHTA and CDR2 FQGTGA. The CDR3 loop spans 18 amino acids. CDR3 DNA: TGTGCCAGCAGCTTAACCCCGGACATTATTAAGAACACCGGGGAGCTGTTTTTT. It translates to CASSLTPDIIKNTGELFF.

The chain recombines TRBV5-4 with TRBJ2-2, with D possibly being TRBD2 (6 bases). V was cut by 0 bases and J by 7 bases, with 10 bases left in between. The length of the CDR3 is 14 residues. Germline values: CDR1 SGHNT, CDR2 YYREEE (reference sequence). CDR3 sequence reads: CASSLVGAGGELFF. In nucleotides, the CDR3 is TGTGCCAGCAGCTTGGTAGGAGCGGGCGGGGAGCTGTTTTTT. Complete variable domain (other parts from reference TRBV5-4 and TRBJ2-2): ETGVTQSPTHLIKTRGQQVTLRCSSQSGHNTVSWYQQALGQGPQFIFQYYREEENGRGNFPPRFSGLQFPNYSSELNVNALELDDSALYLCASSLVGAGGELFFGEGSRLTVL.

This rearrangement joins TRBV9 to TRBJ2-3, with unresolved D. Trimming left V 2 bases short and J 2 bases short, with 3 bases between. This CDR3 is built from 12 residues. Germline lookup yields CDR1 SGDLS and CDR2 YYNGEE. The CDR3 protein is CASSVYTDTQYF. The CDR3 DNA is TGTGCCAGCAGCGTCTACACAGATACGCAGTATTTT.

The rearrangement joins TRBV4-2 to TRBJ2-3; 8 bases line up with TRBD2. Germline-derived CDR1 and CDR2 are LGHNA and YNFKEQ. The CDR3 spans 17 residues. The ends lost 1 base at V and 2 bases at J; junction bases unmatched: 8. The CDR3, as DNA: TGTGCCAGCAGCCAAGGAAGGCGGGGGGCCCTCACAGATACGCAGTATTTT. It codes for CASSQGRRGALTDTQYF.